These 23 T cell receptor beta chains were sequenced from one sample in a study of CD8 T cells in Susac syndrome. cDNA came from 0.5 to 1 ug RNA primed by random hexamers. TCRdb used MiXCR to reprocess the immunoSEQ multiplex PCR reads, holding one entry per CDR3 protein. The sample holds around 170,000 distinct CDR3 sequences, around 94% seen once. Material for sequencing was CD4+ T cells from PBMCs. Receptor source: a human donor with Susac syndrome.

The V gene is TRBV29-1, the J gene TRBJ1-1; TRBD1 matches at 7 bases. The trim removed 3 bases at V and 7 bases at J, leaving 5 bases unmatched. The CDR3 consists of 12 residues. From germline, CDR1 is SQVTM and CDR2 ANQGSEA. CDR3: CSVEEGAGEAFF. In nucleotides, the CDR3 is TGCAGCGTTGAGGAGGGGGCTGGTGAAGCTTTCTTT.

The chain has TRBV3-1 and TRBJ1-2; the D gene is possibly TRBD1 (5 bases). V was pared by 6 bases and J by 4 bases, with 12 bases between. The CDR3 runs to 13 residues. CDR1 LGHDT and CDR2 YNNKEL come from the germline V gene (reference sequence). The CDR3 loop reads CASSRRVFYGYTF. The DNA of the CDR3 is TGTGCCAGCAGTCGCAGGGTTTTCTATGGCTACACCTTC.

The chain has TRBV9 and TRBJ2-5; 8 bases align to TRBD2. The CDR3 totals 15 residues. Unmatched junction bases numbered 11, after V lost 5 bases and J lost 5 bases. Germline CDR1 and CDR2: SGDLS and YYNGEE. CDR3 nucleotides: TGTGCCAGCAGTGGGGCCGGGACTAGAGCGGAGACCCAGTACTTC. Translating gives CASSGAGTRAETQYF.

The V gene is TRBV19, the J gene TRBJ1-6; TRBD1 matches at 7 bases. Per the germline V gene, CDR1 is LNHDA and CDR2 is SQIVND (reference sequence). V shed 5 bases, J shed 7 bases, and the junction held 8 bases outside the gene matches. The CDR3 sequence is 15 residues long. The CDR3 coding sequence is TGTGCCAGTAGTCCAAACAGGGGTGACAATTCACCCCTCCACTTT. It is translated as CASSPNRGDNSPLHF.

This chain links TRBV4-2 with TRBJ1-6, with 9 bases identical to TRBD1. The CDR3 is 18 amino acids. CDR1 and CDR2 (germline): LGHNA, YNFKEQ. Trimming took 1 base from V and 0 from J; bases not matched to a gene: 4. CDR3 sequence: CASSQAQTGGSYNSPLHF. CDR3 nucleotides: TGTGCCAGCAGCCAAGCCCAGACAGGGGGCTCCTATAATTCACCCCTCCACTTT.

This clonotype was seen only once. The rearrangement uses TRBV11-2 and TRBJ2-2; no clear D gene. The CDR3 consists of 15 residues. Germline V gene data show CDR1 as SGHAT and CDR2 as FQNNGV. Trimming stripped 2 bases from V and 7 bases from J, with 14 bases between. The CDR3 here is CASSLLSPIGGELFF. For the CDR3, the DNA is TGTGCCAGCAGCTTACTGTCCCCAATAGGCGGGGAGCTGTTTTTT.

This clonotype has more than one count but fewer than ten. The chain links TRBV12-3 or TRBV12-4 to TRBJ2-5; D gene unclear. The CDR3 totals 12 residues. V lost 5 bases and J 4 bases, leaving 8 bases between the germline ends. DNA for the CDR3: TGTGCCAGCAGTCCCTTGGGAGAGACCCAGTACTTC. Protein product: CASSPLGETQYF.

J is TRBJ1-1 and V is TRBV5-1, with a weak D call TRBD1 (5 bases). V was shortened by 4 bases and J by 0 bases, with 19 bases between the two germline ends. Germline values: CDR1 SGHRS, CDR2 YFSETQ. This CDR3 contains 17 residues. This CDR3 reads CASSGTRDATMNTEAFF. CDR3 nucleotide sequence: TGCGCCAGCAGCGGCACTCGGGACGCCACGATGAACACTGAAGCTTTCTTT.

A single count supports this clonotype. This chain connects TRBV29-1 to TRBJ2-3; the D gene is possibly TRBD2 (5 bases). The CDR3 is 15 residues long. Germline assignment: CDR1 SQVTM and CDR2 ANQGSEA. V was pared by 4 bases and J by 1 base, with 15 bases between. CDR3 protein: CSVVLEGRGTDTQYF. CDR3 DNA: TGCAGCGTTGTCCTGGAAGGGCGGGGCACAGATACGCAGTATTTT.

This sequence joins TRBV6-1 and TRBJ2-5; 9 bases are a match to TRBD2. Trimming cost V 5 bases and J 1 base; bases outside gene matches: 5. CDR1 and CDR2 from the germline V gene are MNHNS and SASEGT. This CDR3 region has 15 residues. For the CDR3, the DNA is TGTGCCAGCAGTAGTAGCGGGGGACGCCAAGAGACCCAGTACTTC. Translation gives CASSSSGGRQETQYF.

This chain links TRBV13 with TRBJ2-1, with D tentatively TRBD1 or TRBD2 (6 bases each). The V gene lost 3 bases and the J gene lost 3 bases, with 12 bases spanning the gap. This CDR3 spans 15 amino acids. Per germline, CDR1 PRHDT and CDR2 FYEKMQ (reference sequence). The CDR3 protein is CASSFDGGNYNEQFF. CDR3 DNA sequence: TGTGCCAGCAGCTTCGACGGGGGCAACTACAATGAGCAGTTCTTC.

The DNA for the CDR3 is TGTGCCAGCAGCGTAGGTGCTAGCGGGGGGGCAATCCAAGAGACCCAGTACTTC. It codes for CASSVGASGGAIQETQYF. The rearrangement uses TRBV9 and TRBJ2-5; TRBD2 agrees at 12 bases. V shed 0 bases and J 1 base; nucleotides not matched to a gene: 7. The CDR3 runs to 18 residues. Per germline, CDR1 SGDLS and CDR2 YYNGEE.

This chain links TRBV10-3 with TRBJ2-1, with 10 positions matching TRBD1. The CDR3 consists of 14 residues. J lost 3 bases, V lost 10 bases, and 6 bases had no gene match. The germline V gene has CDR1 ENHRY and CDR2 SYGVKD. In DNA form, the CDR3 reads TGTGCCACGTCCGGGACAGGGGACTACAATGAGCAGTTCTTC. It yields the protein CATSGTGDYNEQFF.

The chain has TRBV4-3 and TRBJ2-1; perhaps TRBD2 as D (5 bases). Trimming removed 4 bases at V and 7 bases at J, with 8 bases between. This CDR3 spans 12 amino acids. Per germline, CDR1 LGHNA and CDR2 YSLEER. CDR3 DNA: TGCGCCAGCAGCCTCGGGAAGAATGAGCAGTTCTTC. It is translated as CASSLGKNEQFF.

The genes are TRBV9 and TRBJ2-1, with 11 bases fitting TRBD2. With V trimmed by 4 bases and J by 10 bases, 10 bases remained unmatched. There are 15 residues in the CDR3. The germline V gene has CDR1 SGDLS and CDR2 YYNGEE. The CDR3: CASSSGLAVAMEQFF. In DNA form, the CDR3 reads TGTGCCAGCAGCTCGGGACTAGCGGTGGCGATGGAGCAGTTCTTC.

J is TRBJ2-4 and V is TRBV7-2; tentatively, D is TRBD2 (6 bases). The ends were cut back, 1 base at V and 7 bases at J, with 14 bases in the middle. CDR3 length equals 15 residues. CDR1 is SGHTA and CDR2 is FQGNSA in the germline V gene. This CDR3 reads CASSLGGWTKNIQYF. The CDR3 region has the DNA TGTGCCAGCAGCTTAGGGGGCTGGACTAAGAACATTCAGTACTTC.

CDR3 sequence: CASSPQTSGGWEQYF. The CDR3 DNA follows: TGTGCCAGCAGTCCTCAGACTAGCGGGGGGTGGGAGCAGTACTTC. This chain uses TRBV2 with TRBJ2-7, with 13 bases identical to TRBD2. Germline trimming cut 5 bases from V and 7 bases from J; bases unmatched to any gene: 8. Per the germline V gene, CDR1 is SNHLY and CDR2 is FYNNEI. CDR3 length equals 15 residues.

This chain uses TRBV4-2 with TRBJ1-3, with D uncertain. The CDR3 is made up of 17 amino acids. Germline V gene lookup returns CDR1 LGHNA and CDR2 YNFKEQ. Trimming took 0 bases from V and 2 from J, leaving 14 bases between them. CDR3 nucleotide sequence: TGTGCCAGCAGCCAAGATCGGACCGTTGCAACTGGAAACACCATATATTTT. Its translation: CASSQDRTVATGNTIYF.

This chain links TRBV10-3 with TRBJ1-4, with 8 bases matching TRBD1. Per germline, CDR1 ENHRY and CDR2 SYGVKD. This CDR3 has 14 amino acids. After removal of 8 bases from V and 0 bases from J, the junction contained 2 bases not matched to a gene. CDR3 nucleotide sequence: TGTGCCATCGGGACAGGTTCAACTAATGAAAAACTGTTTTTT. Its translation: CAIGTGSTNEKLFF.

The gene calls are TRBV5-1 and TRBJ2-3, with 12 nucleotides matching TRBD2. The CDR3 consists of 17 residues. Germline CDR1 is SGHRS and CDR2 is YFSETQ. Trimming removed 4 bases from V and 3 bases from J; junction bases left unmatched: 9. In DNA, the CDR3 is TGCGCCAGCAGCATACTGACTAGCGGGGGATTGACAGATACGCAGTATTTT. This encodes CASSILTSGGLTDTQYF.

V usage is TRBV10-2 and J usage is TRBJ2-5, with TRBD2 identical over 14 bases. V lost 6 bases to trimming and J lost 3 bases; unmatched junction nucleotides: 0. Germline lookup yields CDR1 WSHSY and CDR2 SAAADI. The CDR3 is made up of 14 amino acids. DNA of the CDR3: TGCGCCAGCAGGGGACTAGCGGGGGAAGAGACCCAGTACTTC. Amino acids: CASRGLAGEETQYF.

The chain joins TRBV24-1 to TRBJ1-1; 8 positions match TRBD1. The CDR3 is made up of 13 amino acids. Germline values: CDR1 KGHDR, CDR2 SFDVKD. V was clipped by 4 bases and J by 4 bases; unmatched bases: 1. The CDR3 nucleotides are TGTGCCACCAGTGAAACAGGGGGCACTGAAGCTTTCTTT. Amino acids: CATSETGGTEAFF.

A single count supports this clonotype. V is TRBV11-2 and J is TRBJ1-4; a weak D match, TRBD1 (5 bases). The V gene lost 2 bases and the J gene lost 6 bases, with 10 bases spanning the gap. Germline-derived CDR1 and CDR2 are SGHAT and FQNNGV. The CDR3 length is 14 residues. CDR3 coding DNA: TGTGCCAGCAGCTTAAGGCCGGGGGATGAAAAACTGTTTTTT. It translates to CASSLRPGDEKLFF.